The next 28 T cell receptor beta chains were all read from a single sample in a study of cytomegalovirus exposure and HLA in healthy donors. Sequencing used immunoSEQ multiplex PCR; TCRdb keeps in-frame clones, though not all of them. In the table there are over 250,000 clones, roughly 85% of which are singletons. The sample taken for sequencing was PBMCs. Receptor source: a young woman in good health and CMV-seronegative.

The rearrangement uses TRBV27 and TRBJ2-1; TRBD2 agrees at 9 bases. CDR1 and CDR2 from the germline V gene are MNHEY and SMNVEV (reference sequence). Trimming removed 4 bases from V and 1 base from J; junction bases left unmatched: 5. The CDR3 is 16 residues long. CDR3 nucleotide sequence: TGTGCCAGCAGTTCCGGGAGCGGGGGGTCCTACAATGAGCAGTTCTTC. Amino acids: CASSSGSGGSYNEQFF.

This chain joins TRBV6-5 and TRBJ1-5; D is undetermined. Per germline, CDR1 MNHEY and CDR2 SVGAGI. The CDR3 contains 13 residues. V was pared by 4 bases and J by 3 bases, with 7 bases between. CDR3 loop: CASSFSDNQPQHF. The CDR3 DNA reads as TGTGCCAGCAGTTTTTCAGACAATCAGCCCCAGCATTTT.

CDR3 sequence (DNA): TGTGCCAGCAGCTTGACAGGGGCCAGCCCATTTGGCTACACCTTC. This sequence encodes CASSLTGASPFGYTF. This chain uses TRBV5-6 with TRBJ1-2, with 7 bases matching TRBD1. Germline CDR1 and CDR2: SGHDT and YYEEEE. The V and J ends lost 1 base and 7 bases, in that order; junction bases with no gene match: 10. CDR3 length equals 15 residues.

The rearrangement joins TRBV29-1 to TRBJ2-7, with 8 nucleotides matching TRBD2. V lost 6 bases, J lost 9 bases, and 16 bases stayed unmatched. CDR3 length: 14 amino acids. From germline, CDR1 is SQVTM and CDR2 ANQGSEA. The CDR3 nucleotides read TGCAGCGTGGTACTAGCGGATTACCTACGAGGGCAGTACTTC. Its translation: CSVVLADYLRGQYF.

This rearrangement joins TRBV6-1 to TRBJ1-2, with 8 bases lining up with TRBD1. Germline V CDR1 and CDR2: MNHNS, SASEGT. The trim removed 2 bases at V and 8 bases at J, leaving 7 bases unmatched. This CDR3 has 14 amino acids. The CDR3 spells CASSESTGVWGYTF. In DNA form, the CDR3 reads TGTGCCAGCAGTGAATCGACAGGGGTATGGGGCTACACCTTC.

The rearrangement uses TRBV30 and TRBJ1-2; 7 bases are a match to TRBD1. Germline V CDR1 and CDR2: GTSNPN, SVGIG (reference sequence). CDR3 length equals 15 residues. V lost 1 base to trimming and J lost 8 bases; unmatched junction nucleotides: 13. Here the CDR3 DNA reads TGTGCCTGGAGTGCCGGTAGGACAGGTCTGGAAGGCTACACCTTC. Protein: CAWSAGRTGLEGYTF.

CDR3 DNA sequence: TGTGCCAGCAGCCCCGAAGGGGGGAACACTGAAGCTTTCTTT. As protein: CASSPEGGNTEAFF. This chain connects TRBV9 to TRBJ1-1; weak D call: TRBD1 (6 bases). Deletions cut 4 bases from V and 1 base from J, with 11 bases between. The germline V gene has CDR1 SGDLS and CDR2 YYNGEE. The CDR3 spans 14 residues.

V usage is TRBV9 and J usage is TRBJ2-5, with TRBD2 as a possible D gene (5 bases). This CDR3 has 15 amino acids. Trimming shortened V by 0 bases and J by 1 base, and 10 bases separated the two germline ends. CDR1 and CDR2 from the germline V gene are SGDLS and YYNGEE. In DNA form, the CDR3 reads TGTGCCAGCAGCGTAGTAAGCGGCCCCCAAGAGACCCAGTACTTC. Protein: CASSVVSGPQETQYF. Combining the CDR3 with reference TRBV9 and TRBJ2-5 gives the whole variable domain DSGVTQTPKHLITATGQRVTLRCSPRSGDLSVYWYQQSLDQGLQFLIQYYNGEERAKGNILERFSAQQFPDLHSELNLSSLELGDSALYFCASSVVSGPQETQYFGPGTRLLVL.

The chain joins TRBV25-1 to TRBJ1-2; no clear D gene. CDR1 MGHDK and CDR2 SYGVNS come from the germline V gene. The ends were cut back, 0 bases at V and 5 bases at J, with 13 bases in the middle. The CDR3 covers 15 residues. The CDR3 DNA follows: TGTGCCAGCAGTGAATATGGTTCGAGGGAGTATGGCTACACCTTC. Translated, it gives CASSEYGSREYGYTF.

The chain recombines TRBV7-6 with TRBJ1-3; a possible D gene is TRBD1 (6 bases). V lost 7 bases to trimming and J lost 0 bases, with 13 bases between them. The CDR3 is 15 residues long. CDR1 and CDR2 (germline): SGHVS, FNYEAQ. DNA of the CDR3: TGTGCCAGCATCCCGACAGGTCTCTCTGGAAACACCATATATTTT. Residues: CASIPTGLSGNTIYF.

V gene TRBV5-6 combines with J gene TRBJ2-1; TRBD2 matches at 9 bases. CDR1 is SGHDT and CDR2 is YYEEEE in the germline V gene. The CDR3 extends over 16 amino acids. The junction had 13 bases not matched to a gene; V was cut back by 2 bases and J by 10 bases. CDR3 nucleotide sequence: TGTGCCAGCAGCTTAGGGTCGGGACTAGCCTTGACGGAGCAGTTCTTC. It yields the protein CASSLGSGLALTEQFF.

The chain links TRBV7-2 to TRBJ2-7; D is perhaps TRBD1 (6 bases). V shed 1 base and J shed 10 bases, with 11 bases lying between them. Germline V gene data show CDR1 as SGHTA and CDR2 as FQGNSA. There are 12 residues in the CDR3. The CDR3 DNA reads TGTGCCAGCAGCTTAGGGACAGAACGACAGTACTTC. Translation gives CASSLGTERQYF.

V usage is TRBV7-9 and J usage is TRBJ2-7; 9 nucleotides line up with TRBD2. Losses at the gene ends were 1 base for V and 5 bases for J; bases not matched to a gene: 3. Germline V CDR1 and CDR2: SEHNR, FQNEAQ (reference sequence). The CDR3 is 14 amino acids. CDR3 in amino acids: CASSLDSGGNEQYF. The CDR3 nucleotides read TGTGCCAGCAGCTTAGATAGCGGGGGAAACGAGCAGTACTTC.

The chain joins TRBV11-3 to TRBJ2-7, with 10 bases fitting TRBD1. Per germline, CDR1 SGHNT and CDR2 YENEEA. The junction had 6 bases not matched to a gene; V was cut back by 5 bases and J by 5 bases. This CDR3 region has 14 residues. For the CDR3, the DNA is TGTGCCAGCAGCACGGGACAGGGGAAGCACGAGCAGTACTTC. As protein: CASSTGQGKHEQYF.

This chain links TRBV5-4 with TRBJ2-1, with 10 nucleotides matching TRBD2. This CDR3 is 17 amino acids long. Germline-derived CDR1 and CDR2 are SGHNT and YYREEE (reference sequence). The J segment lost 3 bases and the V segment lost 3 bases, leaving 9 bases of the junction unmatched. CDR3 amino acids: CASSWTAGLANYNEQFF. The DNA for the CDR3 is TGTGCCAGCAGCTGGACCGCGGGACTAGCGAACTACAATGAGCAGTTCTTC.

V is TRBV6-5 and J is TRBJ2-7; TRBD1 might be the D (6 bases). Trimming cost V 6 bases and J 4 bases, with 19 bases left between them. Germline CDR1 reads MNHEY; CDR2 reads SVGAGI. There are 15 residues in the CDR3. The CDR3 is CASSRDTDSFYEQYF. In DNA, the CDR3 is TGTGCCAGCAGCCGGGACACCGACTCCTTTTACGAGCAGTACTTC.

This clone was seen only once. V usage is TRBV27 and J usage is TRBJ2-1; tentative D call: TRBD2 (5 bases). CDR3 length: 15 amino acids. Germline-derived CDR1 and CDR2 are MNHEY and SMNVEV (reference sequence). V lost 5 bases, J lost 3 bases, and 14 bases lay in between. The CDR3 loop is CASSHPWAGYNEQFF. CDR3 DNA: TGTGCCAGCAGTCACCCCTGGGCGGGCTACAATGAGCAGTTCTTC.

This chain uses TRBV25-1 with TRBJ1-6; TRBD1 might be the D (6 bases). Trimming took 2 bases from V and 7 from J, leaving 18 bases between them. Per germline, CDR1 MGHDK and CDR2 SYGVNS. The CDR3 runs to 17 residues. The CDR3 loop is CASSEADRRKINSPLHF. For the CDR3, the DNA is TGTGCCAGCAGTGAAGCGGACAGACGGAAGATCAATTCACCCCTCCACTTT.

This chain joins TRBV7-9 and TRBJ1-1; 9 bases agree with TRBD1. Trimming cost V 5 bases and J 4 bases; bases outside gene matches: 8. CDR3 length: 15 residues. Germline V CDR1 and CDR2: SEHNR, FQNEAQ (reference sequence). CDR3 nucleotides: TGTGCCAGCAGCCCTCGGACAGGGGAGGGCACTGAAGCTTTCTTT. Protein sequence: CASSPRTGEGTEAFF.

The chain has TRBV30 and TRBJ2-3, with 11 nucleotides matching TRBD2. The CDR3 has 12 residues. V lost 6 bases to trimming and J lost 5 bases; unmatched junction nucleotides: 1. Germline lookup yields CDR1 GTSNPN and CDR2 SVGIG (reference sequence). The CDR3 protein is CACGLAGDTQYF. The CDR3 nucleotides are TGTGCCTGCGGACTAGCGGGAGATACGCAGTATTTT.

The CDR3 nucleotides read TGTGCCAGCAGCCAAGTGGGCTCCTACACCTTC. Residues: CASSQVGSYTF. The chain is built from TRBV14 and TRBJ1-2; unclear D gene. This CDR3 region has 11 residues. The V and J ends lost 1 base and 10 bases respectively, with 7 bases between them. Germline CDR1 reads SGHDN; CDR2 reads FVKESK.

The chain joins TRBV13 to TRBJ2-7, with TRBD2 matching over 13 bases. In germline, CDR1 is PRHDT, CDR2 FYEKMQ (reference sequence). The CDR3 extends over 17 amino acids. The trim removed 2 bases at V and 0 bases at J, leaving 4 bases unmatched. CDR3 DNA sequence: TGTGCCAGCAGCTTAACTAGCGGGGGGGCAAGCTCCTACGAGCAGTACTTC. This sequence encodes CASSLTSGGASSYEQYF.

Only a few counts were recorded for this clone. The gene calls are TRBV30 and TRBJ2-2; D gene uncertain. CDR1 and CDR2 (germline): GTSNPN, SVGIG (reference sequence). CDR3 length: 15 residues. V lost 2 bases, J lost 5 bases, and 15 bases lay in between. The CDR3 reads CAWSPRVLGTGELFF. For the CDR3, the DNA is TGTGCCTGGAGTCCCCGGGTCCTCGGGACCGGGGAGCTGTTTTTT. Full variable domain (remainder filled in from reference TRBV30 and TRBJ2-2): SQTIHQWPATLVQPVGSPLSLECTVEGTSNPNLYWYRQAAGRGLQLLFYSVGIGQISSEVPQNLSASRPQDRQFILSSKKLLLSDSGFYLCAWSPRVLGTGELFFGEGSRLTVL.

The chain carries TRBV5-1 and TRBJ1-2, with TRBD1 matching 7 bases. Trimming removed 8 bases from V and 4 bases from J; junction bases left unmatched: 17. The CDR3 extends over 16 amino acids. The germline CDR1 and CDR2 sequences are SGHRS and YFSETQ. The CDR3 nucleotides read TGCGCCAGTCGTCTCTCCCCAACAGGGGACAGCTATGGCTACACCTTC. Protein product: CASRLSPTGDSYGYTF.

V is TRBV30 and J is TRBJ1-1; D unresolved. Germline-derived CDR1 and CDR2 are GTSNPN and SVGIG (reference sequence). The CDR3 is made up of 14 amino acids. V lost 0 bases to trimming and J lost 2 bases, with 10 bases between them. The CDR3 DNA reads TGTGCCTGGAGTGTACAAGAGGGTAACACTGAAGCTTTCTTT. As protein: CAWSVQEGNTEAFF.

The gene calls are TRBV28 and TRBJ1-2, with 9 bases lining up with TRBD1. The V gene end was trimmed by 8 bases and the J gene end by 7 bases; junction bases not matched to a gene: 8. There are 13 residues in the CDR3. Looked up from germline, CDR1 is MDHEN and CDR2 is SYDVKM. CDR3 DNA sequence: TGTGCCAGCGTCTCCGGGACAGGGTTTGGCTACACCTTC. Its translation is CASVSGTGFGYTF.

The CDR3 coding sequence is TGTGCCAGCAGCGTATTCAGCGGGAGGGAGGCCTACGAGCAGTACTTC. It specifies CASSVFSGREAYEQYF. The gene calls are TRBV9 and TRBJ2-7; 10 bases match TRBD2. V shed 1 base, J shed 2 bases, and the junction held 6 bases outside the gene matches. The CDR3 runs 16 residues. Germline V CDR1 and CDR2: SGDLS, YYNGEE.

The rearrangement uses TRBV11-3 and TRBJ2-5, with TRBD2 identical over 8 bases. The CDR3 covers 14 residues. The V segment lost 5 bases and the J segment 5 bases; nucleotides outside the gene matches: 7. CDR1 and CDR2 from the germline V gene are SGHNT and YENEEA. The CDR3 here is CASSSIAGKETQYF. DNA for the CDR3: TGTGCCAGCAGCAGTATAGCGGGAAAGGAGACCCAGTACTTC.